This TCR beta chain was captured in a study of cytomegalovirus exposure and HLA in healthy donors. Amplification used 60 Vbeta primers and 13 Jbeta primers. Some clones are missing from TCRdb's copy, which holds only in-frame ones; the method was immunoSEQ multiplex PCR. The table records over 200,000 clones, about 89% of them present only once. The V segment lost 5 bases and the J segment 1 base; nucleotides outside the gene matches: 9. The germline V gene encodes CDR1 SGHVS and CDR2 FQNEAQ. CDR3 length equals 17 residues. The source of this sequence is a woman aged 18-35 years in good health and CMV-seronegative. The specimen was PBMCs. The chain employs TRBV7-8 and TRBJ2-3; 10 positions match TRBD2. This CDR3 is CASSPERLAGGTDTQYF. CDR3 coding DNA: TGTGCCAGCAGCCCAGAGAGGCTAGCGGGAGGCACAGATACGCAGTATTTT. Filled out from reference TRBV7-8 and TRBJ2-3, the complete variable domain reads GAGVSQSPRYKVAKRGQDVALRCDPISGHVSLFWYQQALGQGPEFLTYFQNEAQLDKSGLPSDRFFAERPEGSVSTLKIQRTQQEDSAVYLCASSPERLAGGTDTQYFGPGTRLTVL.